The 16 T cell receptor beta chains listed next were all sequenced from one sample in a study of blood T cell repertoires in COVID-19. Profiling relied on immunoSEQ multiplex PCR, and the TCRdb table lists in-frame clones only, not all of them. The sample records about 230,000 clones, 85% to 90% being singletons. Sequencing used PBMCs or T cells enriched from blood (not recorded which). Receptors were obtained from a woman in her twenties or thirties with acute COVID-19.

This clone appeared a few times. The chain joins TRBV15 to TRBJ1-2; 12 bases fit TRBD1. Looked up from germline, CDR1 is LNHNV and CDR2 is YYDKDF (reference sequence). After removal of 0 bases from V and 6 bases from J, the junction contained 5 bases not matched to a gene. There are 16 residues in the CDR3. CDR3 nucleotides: TGTGCCACCAGCAGAGATAGAGGGGACAGGGGGCATGGCTACACCTTC. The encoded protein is CATSRDRGDRGHGYTF. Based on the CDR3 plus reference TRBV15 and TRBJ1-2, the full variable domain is DAMVIQNPRYQVTQFGKPVTLSCSQTLNHNVMYWYQQKSSQAPKLLFHYYDKDFNNEADTPDNFQSRRPNTSFCFLDIRSPGLGDTAMYLCATSRDRGDRGHGYTFGSGTRLTVV.

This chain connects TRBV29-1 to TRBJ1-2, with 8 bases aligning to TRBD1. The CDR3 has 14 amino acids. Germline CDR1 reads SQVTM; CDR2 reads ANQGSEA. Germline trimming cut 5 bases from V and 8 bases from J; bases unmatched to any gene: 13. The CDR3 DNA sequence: TGCAGCGTTAAATCAGGGGGCAGGTTTGAGGGCTACACCTTC. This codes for CSVKSGGRFEGYTF.

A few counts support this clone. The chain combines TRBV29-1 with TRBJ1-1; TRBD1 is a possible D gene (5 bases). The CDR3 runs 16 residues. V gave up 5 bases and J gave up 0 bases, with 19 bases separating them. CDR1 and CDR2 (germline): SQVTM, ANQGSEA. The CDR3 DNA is TGCAGCGTTCTCGGCGTGGCAGGGCTGCTGAACACTGAAGCTTTCTTT. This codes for CSVLGVAGLLNTEAFF.

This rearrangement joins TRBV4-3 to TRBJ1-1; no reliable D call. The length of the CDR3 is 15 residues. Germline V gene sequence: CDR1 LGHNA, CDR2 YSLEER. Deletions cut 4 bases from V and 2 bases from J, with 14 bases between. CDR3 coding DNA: TGCGCCAGCAGCCGACACCCCACAGCAAACACTGAAGCTTTCTTT. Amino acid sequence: CASSRHPTANTEAFF.

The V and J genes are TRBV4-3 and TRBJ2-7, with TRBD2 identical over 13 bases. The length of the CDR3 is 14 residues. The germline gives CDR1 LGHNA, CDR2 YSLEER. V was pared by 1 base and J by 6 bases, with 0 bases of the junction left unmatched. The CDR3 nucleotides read TGCGCCAGCAGCCAAGGACTAGCGGGGGGCGAGCAGTACTTC. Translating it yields CASSQGLAGGEQYF.

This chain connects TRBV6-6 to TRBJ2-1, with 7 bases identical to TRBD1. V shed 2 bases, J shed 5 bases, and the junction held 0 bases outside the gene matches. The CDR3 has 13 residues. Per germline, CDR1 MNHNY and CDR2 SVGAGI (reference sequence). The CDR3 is CASSYDRDNEQFF. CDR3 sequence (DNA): TGTGCCAGCAGTTACGACAGGGACAATGAGCAGTTCTTC.

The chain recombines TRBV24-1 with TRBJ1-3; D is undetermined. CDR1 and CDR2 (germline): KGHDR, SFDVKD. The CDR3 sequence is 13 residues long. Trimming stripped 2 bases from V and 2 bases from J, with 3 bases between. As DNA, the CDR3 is TGTGCCACCAGTGATTGGCCTGGAAACACCATATATTTT. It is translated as CATSDWPGNTIYF.

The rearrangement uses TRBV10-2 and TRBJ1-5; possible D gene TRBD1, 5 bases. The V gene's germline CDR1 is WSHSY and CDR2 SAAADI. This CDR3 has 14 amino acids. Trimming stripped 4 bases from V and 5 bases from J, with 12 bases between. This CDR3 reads CASSGQGLDQPQHF. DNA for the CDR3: TGCGCCAGCAGTGGGCAGGGATTGGATCAGCCCCAGCATTTT.

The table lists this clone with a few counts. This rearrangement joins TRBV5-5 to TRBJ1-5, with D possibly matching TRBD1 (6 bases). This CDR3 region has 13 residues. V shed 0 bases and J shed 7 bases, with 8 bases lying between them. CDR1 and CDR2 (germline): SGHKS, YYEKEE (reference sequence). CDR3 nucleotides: TGTGCCAGCAGCTTGGCAGGGGAACAGCCCCAGCATTTT. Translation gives CASSLAGEQPQHF.

The CDR3, as DNA: TGCAGCGTTGAACGAGTATTTGGAAACACCATATATTTT. Protein product: CSVERVFGNTIYF. The rearrangement joins TRBV29-1 to TRBJ1-3; D call uncertain. Trimming removed 2 bases at V and 3 bases at J, with 8 bases between. Germline V gene data show CDR1 as SQVTM and CDR2 as ANQGSEA. There are 13 residues in the CDR3.

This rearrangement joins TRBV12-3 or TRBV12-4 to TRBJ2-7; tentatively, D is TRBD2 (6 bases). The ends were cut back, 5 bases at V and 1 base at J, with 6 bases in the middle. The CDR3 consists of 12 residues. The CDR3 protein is CASSSGSYEQYF. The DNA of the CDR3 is TGTGCCAGCAGTAGCGGGTCCTACGAGCAGTACTTC.

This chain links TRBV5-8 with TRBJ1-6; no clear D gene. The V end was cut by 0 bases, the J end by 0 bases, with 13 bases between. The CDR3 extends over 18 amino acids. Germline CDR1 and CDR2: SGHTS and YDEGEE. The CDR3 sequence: CASSLGLKTSSYNSPLHF. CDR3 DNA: TGTGCCAGCAGCTTGGGATTAAAGACAAGCTCCTATAATTCACCCCTCCACTTT.

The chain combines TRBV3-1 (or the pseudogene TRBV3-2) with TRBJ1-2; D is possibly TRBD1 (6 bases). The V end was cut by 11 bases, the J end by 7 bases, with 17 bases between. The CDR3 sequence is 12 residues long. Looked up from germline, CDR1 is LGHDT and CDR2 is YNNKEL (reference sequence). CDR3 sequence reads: CAAGGGPLGYTF. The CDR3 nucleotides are TGTGCCGCTGGCGGGGGCCCTCTTGGCTACACCTTC.

CDR3 sequence: CASSEGTGGTDTQYF. Written as DNA, the CDR3 is TGCGCCAGCAGTGAAGGGACAGGGGGCACAGATACGCAGTATTTT. The J gene is TRBJ2-3, the V gene TRBV10-1; TRBD1 matches at 10 bases. The CDR3 is 15 amino acids. Germline assignment: CDR1 WNHNN and CDR2 SYGVQD (reference sequence). After removal of 3 bases from V and 1 base from J, the junction contained 1 base not matched to a gene.

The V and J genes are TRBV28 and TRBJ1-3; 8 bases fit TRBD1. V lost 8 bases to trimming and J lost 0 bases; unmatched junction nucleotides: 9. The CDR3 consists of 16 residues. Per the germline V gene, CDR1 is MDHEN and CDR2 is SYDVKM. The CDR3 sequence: CASGGQELNSGNTIYF. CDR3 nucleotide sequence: TGTGCCAGCGGGGGACAGGAACTAAACTCTGGAAACACCATATATTTT.

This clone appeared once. CDR3 nucleotide sequence: TGTGCCAGCAAAAGTTGGGCAGGGCCCTACGAGCAGTACTTC. It specifies CASKSWAGPYEQYF. The rearrangement uses TRBV2 and TRBJ2-7, with D possibly matching TRBD1 (5 bases). CDR1 and CDR2 from the germline V gene are SNHLY and FYNNEI. Trimming removed 7 bases from V and 2 bases from J, with 15 bases in between. The CDR3 sequence is 14 residues long.